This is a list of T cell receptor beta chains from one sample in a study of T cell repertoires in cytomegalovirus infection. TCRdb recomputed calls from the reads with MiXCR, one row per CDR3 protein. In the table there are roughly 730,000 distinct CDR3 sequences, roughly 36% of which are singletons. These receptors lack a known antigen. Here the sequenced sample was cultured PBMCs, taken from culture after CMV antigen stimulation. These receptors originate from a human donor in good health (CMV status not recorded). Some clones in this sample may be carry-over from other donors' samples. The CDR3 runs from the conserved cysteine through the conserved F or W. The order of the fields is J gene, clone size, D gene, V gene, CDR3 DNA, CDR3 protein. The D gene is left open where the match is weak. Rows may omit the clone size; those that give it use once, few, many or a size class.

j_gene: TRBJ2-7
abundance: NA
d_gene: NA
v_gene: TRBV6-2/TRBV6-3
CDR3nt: TGTGCCAGCAGTTTCGCTGGGTCTACCTACGAGCAGTACTTC
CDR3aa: CASSFAGSTYEQYF

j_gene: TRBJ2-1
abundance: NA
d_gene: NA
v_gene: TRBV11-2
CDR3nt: TGTGCCAGCAGCTTAGTCGCCACGGGTGAGCAGTTCTTC
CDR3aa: CASSLVATGEQFF

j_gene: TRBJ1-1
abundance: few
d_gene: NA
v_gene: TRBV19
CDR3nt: TGTGCCAGTACCCCAGGGGAGGCTGCGACCCGCCTTGAAGCTTTCTTT
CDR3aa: CASTPGEAATRLEAFF

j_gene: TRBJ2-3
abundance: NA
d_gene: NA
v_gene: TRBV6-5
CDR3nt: TGTGCCAGCAGTTACAGTAGTGGGTCTAGCACAGATACGCAGTATTTT
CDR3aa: CASSYSSGSSTDTQYF

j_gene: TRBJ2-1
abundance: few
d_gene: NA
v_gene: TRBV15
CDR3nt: TGTGCCACCAGCAGAGATCGCGGCTCCAGCTCCTACAATGAGCAGTTCTTC
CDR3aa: CATSRDRGSSSYNEQFF

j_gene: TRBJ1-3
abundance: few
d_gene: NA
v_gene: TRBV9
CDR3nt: TGTGCCAGCAGCCCCCCCGGGGTACTATCTCCTGGAAACACCATATATTTT
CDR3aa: CASSPPGVLSPGNTIYF

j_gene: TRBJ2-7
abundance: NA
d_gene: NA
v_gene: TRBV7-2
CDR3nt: TGTGCCAGCACCTCCGGGGCCCACGAGCAGTACTTC
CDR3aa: CASTSGAHEQYF

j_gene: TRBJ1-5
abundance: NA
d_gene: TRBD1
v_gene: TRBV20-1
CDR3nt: TGCAGTGCTAGGAGAGGGGGCGGCAATCAGCCCCAGCATTTT
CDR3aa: CSARRGGGNQPQHF

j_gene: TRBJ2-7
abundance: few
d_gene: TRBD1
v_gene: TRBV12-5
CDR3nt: TGTGCTAGTGGCCCGGACAGGGGAGGCGAGCAGTACTTC
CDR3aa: CASGPDRGGEQYF

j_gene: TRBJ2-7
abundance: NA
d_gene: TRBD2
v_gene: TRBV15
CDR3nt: TGTGCCACCAGCAGAGATCTCGCGGGGGCCTACGAGCAGTACTTC
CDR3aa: CATSRDLAGAYEQYF

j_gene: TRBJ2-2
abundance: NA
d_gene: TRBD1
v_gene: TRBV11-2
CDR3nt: TGTGCCAGCAGCCGACAGGGGGCTGGATACACCGGGGAGCTGTTTTTT
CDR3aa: CASSRQGAGYTGELFF

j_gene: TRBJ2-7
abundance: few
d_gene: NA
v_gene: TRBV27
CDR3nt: TGTGCCAGCACCTTACGGGGTTACGAGCAGTACTTC
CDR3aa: CASTLRGYEQYF

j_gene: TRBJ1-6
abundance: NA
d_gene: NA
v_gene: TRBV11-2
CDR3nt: TGTGCCAGCAGCACAAGGAGGTCGGATTCACCCCTCCACTTT
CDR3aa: CASSTRRSDSPLHF

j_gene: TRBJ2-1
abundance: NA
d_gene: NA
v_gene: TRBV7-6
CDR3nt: TGTGCCAGCAGCCCCAACCCAGGGAATGAGCAGTTCTTC
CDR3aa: CASSPNPGNEQFF

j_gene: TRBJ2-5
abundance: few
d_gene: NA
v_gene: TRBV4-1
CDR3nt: TGCGCCAGCAGCCAAGTAGTAGCAGGGACAAAGCCACAAGAGACCCAGTACTTC
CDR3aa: CASSQVVAGTKPQETQYF

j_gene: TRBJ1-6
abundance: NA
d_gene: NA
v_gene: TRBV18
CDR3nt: TGTGCCAGCTCACCATCGGGGGGGGCGAATTCACCCCTCCACTTT
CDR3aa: CASSPSGGANSPLHF

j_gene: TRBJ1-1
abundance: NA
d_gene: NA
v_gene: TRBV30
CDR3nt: TGTGCCTGGGGGGAGGGCGAAAACACTGAAGCTTTCTTT
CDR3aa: CAWGEGENTEAFF

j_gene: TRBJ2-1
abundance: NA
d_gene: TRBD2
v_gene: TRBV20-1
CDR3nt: TGCAGTGTTTGGGGGGAGGGCCTGAATGAGCAGTTCTTC
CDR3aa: CSVWGEGLNEQFF

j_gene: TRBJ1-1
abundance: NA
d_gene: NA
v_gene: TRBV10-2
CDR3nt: TGCGCCAGCAGTTTGGGGGGGTTAGAGACTGAAGCTTTCTTT
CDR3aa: CASSLGGLETEAFF

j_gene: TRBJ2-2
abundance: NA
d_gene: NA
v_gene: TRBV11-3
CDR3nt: TGTGCCAGCAGCAACCGACGGACCGGGGAGCTGTTTTTT
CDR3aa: CASSNRRTGELFF

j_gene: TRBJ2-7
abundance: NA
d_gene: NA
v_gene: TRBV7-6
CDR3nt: TGTGCCAGCAGCTTAGGGGTACAGGCCCCCTACGAGCAGTACTTC
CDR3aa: CASSLGVQAPYEQYF

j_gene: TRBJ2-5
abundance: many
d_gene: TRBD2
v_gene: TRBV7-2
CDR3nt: TGTGCCAGCACCCCGAAGGTTCGGCGGGAGGGCCGAGAGACCCAGTACTTC
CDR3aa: CASTPKVRREGRETQYF

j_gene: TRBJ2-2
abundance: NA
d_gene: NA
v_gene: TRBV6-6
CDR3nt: TGTGCCAGCAGTTACACGGAGGCCGGGGAGCTGTTTTTT
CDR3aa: CASSYTEAGELFF

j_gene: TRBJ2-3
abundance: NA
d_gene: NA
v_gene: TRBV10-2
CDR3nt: TGCGCCACCAGTATCATGGGCACAGATACGCAGTATTTT
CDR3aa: CATSIMGTDTQYF

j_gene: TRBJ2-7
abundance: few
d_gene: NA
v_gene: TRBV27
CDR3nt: TGTGCCAGCAGCATCGGGGCACTCTACGAGCAGTACTTC
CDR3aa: CASSIGALYEQYF

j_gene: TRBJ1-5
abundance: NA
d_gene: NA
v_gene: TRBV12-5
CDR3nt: TGTGCTAGTGGTCACCCCCTTAGGGAGCCCCAGCATTTT
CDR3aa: CASGHPLREPQHF

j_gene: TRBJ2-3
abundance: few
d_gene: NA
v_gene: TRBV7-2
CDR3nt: TGTGCCAGCAGCTCTTACGTACGGGATACGCAGTATTTT
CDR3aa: CASSSYVRDTQYF

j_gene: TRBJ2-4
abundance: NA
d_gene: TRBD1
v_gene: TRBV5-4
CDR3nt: TGTGCCAGCAGCTACGGGGGACAGGTGGAAAACATTCAGTACTTC
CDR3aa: CASSYGGQVENIQYF

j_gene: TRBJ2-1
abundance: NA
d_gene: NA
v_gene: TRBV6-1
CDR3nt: TGTGCCAGCAGTCCCCCCGGAGGGCCCTCGAATGAGCAGTTCTTC
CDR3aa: CASSPPGGPSNEQFF

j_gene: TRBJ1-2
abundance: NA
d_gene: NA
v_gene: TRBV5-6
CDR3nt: TGTGCCAGCAGCTTGGGGGATGACAGCGCCTATGGCTACACCTTC
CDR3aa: CASSLGDDSAYGYTF

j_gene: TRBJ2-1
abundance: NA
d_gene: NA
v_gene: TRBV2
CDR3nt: TGTGCCAGCAGCGGGACTTCCAATGAGCAGTTCTTC
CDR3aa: CASSGTSNEQFF

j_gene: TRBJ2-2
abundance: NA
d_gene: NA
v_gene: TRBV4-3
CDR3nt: TGCGCCAGCAGCTTGGAAGGATGGGGCACCGGGGAGCTGTTTTTT
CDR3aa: CASSLEGWGTGELFF

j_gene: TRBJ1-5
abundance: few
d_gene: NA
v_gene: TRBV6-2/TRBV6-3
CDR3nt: TGTGCCAGCGCCCGGACTGGACAGAACAATCAGCCCCAGCATTTT
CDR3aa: CASARTGQNNQPQHF

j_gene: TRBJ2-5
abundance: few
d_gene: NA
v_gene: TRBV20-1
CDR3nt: TGCAGTGCAGACTCTAGAGGCAGGGGTCAAGAGACCCAGTACTTC
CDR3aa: CSADSRGRGQETQYF

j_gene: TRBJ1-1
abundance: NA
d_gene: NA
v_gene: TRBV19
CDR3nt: TGTGCCAGTACGGGGGTGCACACTGAAGCTTTCTTT
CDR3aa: CASTGVHTEAFF

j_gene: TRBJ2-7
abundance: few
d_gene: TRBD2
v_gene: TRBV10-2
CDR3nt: TGCGCCAGCAGTTCCCCATATAGCGGGAGGATGCCCTACGAGCAGTACTTC
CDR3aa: CASSSPYSGRMPYEQYF

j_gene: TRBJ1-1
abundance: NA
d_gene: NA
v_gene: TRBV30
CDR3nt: TGTGCCTGGAAACGGAAGGTGGGGAACACTGAAGCTTTCTTT
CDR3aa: CAWKRKVGNTEAFF

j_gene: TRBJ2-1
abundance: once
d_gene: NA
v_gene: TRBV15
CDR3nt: TGTGCCACCAGCAGAGACAGAGGGGGGCTTTACAATGAGCAGTTCTTC
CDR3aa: CATSRDRGGLYNEQFF

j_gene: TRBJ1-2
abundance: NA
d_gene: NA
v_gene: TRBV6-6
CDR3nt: TGTGCCAGCAGTTACCTGCGGGGGGTGGAAGGCTACACCTTC
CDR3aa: CASSYLRGVEGYTF

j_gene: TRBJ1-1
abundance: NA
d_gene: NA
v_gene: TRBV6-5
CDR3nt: TGTGCCAGCAGTCACTCGCGGGGGCGGACTGAAGCTTTCTTT
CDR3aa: CASSHSRGRTEAFF

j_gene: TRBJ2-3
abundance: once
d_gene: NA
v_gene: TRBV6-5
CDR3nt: TGTGCCAGCTCTAGGGGGGCAGGGGATACGCAGTATTTT
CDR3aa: CASSRGAGDTQYF

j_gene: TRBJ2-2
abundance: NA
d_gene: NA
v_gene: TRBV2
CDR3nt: TGTGCCAGCAGTCAACTCCCCAGGGGAGTAGCCGGGGAGCTGTTTTTT
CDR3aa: CASSQLPRGVAGELFF

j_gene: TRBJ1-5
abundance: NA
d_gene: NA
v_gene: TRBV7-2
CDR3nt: TGTGCCAGCAGCTTTGGATCCTTCAGCAATCAGCCCCAGCATTTT
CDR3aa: CASSFGSFSNQPQHF

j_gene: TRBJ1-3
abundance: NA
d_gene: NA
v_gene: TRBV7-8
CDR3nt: TGTGCCAGCAGCATTAACCCGGCAGTCGGAAACACCATATATTTT
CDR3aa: CASSINPAVGNTIYF

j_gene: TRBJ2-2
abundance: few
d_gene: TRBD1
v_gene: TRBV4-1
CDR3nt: TGCGCCAGTAAGGCGGGACAGGGTTACACCGGGGAGCTGTTTTTT
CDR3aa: CASKAGQGYTGELFF

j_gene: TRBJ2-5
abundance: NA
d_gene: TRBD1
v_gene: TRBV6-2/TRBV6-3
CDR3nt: TGTGCCAGCAGTTACCCCCCGGCAGGGGGCCGGGAGACCCAGTACTTC
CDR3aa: CASSYPPAGGRETQYF

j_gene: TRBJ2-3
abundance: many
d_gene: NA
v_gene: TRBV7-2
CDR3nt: TGTGCCAGCAGCTCGGACTCCAGCACAGATACGCAGTATTTT
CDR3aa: CASSSDSSTDTQYF

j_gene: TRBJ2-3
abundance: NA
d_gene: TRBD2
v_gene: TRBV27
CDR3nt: TGTGCCAGCAGTGTGACTAGCGGGGGCAACACAGATACGCAGTATTTT
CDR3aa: CASSVTSGGNTDTQYF

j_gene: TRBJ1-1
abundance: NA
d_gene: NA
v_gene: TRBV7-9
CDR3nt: TGTGCCAGCAGCCTCCTACAGGCTAACACTGAAGCTTTCTTT
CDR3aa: CASSLLQANTEAFF

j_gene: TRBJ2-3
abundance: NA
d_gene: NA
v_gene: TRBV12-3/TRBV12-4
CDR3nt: TGTGCCATCCGGCGGCAGCTGAGTACAGATACGCAGTATTTT
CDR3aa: CAIRRQLSTDTQYF

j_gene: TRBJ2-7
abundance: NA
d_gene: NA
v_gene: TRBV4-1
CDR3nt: TGCGCCAGCAGCCAATCCGGCGGACCCTCCTACGAGCAGTACTTC
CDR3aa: CASSQSGGPSYEQYF

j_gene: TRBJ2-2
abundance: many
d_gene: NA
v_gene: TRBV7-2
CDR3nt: TGTGCCAGCAGCTTAGTCACAGGGCCTATCACCGGGGAGCTGTTTTTT
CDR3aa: CASSLVTGPITGELFF

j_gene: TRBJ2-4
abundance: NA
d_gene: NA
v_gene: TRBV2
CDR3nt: TGTGCCAGCAGCCCAGAGGTCACTCTTACCCGAAGGTTC
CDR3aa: CASSPEVTLTRRF